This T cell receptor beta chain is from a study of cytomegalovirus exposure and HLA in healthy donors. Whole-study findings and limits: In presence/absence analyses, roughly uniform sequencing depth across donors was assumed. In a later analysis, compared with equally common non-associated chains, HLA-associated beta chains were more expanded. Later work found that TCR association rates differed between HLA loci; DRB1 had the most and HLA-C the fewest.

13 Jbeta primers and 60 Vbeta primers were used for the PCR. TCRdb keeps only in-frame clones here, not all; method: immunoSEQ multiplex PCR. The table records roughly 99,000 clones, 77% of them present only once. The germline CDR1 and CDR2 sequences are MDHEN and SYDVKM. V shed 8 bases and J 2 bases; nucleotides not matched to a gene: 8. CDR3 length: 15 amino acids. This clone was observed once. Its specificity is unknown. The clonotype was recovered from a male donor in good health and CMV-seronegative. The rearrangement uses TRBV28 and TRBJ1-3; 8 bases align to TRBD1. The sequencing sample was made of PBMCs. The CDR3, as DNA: TGTGCCAGCGGGTCGACAGGGGAGGCTGGAAACACCATATATTTT. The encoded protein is CASGSTGEAGNTIYF.